The T cell receptor (beta chain) under discussion was sequenced for a study of blood T cells in healthy people across ages. The junction had 1 base not matched to a gene; V was cut back by 7 bases and J by 2 bases. The CDR3 runs to 14 residues. A second PCR of 7 to 11 cycles used a sample-barcoded 5' primer and a J-beta primer mix. Each single sample gave us at least 3 million CDR3-containing paired-end reads. TCRdb re-called the 5' RACE reads with MiXCR, one entry per CDR3 protein. The sample has hundreds of thousands of distinct CDR3 sequences; around 25% are singletons. Regarding this clonotype: This sequence may be a read error, since a much larger clone differs from it by one base.

A further study also used this sample, focusing on T cells of mothers and their children. From that report: Material was donated by three healthy Caucasian mothers and their six children. Sequencing returned over 8 million TCR beta CDR3 reads per mother and roughly 3 million per child. Overlap measured in related mother-child pairs was slightly, non-significantly higher than in unrelated pairs.

Sequenced material: blood. This chain joins TRBV12-3 or TRBV12-4 and TRBJ2-6, with 8 bases aligning to TRBD1. The source is a boy younger than 18 in good health. The CDR3 region has the DNA TGTGCCAGCAAGACAGGGGCTGGGGCCAACGTCCTGACTTTC. Translating it yields CASKTGAGANVLTF.